One sample yielded the 19 T cell receptor beta chains listed below, sequenced in a study of blood T cell repertoires in COVID-19. Profiled with immunoSEQ multiplex PCR; TCRdb holds only in-frame clones, not every one. The sample lists roughly 97,000 clones; 90% were seen once. Source material: peripheral blood. Receptors originate from a man aged 55 to 69 with acute or convalescent COVID-19.

CDR3 sequence (DNA): TGTGCCAGCAGCCGGACAGGGCACTCCTACGAGCAGTACGTC. Encoded protein: CASSRTGHSYEQYV. V usage is TRBV6-5 and J usage is TRBJ2-7, with 8 bases that match TRBD1. V trimming: 6 bases; J trimming: 0 bases; junction bases outside the gene matches: 4. Germline V CDR1 and CDR2: MNHEY, SVGAGI. CDR3 size: 14 residues.

Here the CDR3 DNA reads TGTGCCAGCACGGGGAGGGGTAGAAACTATGGCTACACCTTC. It encodes CASTGRGRNYGYTF. The rearrangement uses TRBV28 and TRBJ1-2; a possible D gene is TRBD1 (5 bases). The CDR3 spans 14 residues. Germline assignment: CDR1 MDHEN and CDR2 SYDVKM. V was cut by 7 bases and J by 2 bases, with 14 bases left in between.

The chain uses TRBV6-5 and TRBJ1-6; D remains ambiguous. The CDR3 spans 14 residues. Trimming took 7 bases from V and 10 from J, leaving 17 bases between them. Germline CDR1 MNHEY, CDR2 SVGAGI. CDR3 sequence: CASNGMEGGSPLHF. The CDR3 DNA reads TGTGCCAGCAACGGAATGGAGGGAGGGTCACCCCTCCACTTT.

The V and J genes are TRBV2 and TRBJ2-3; the D gene is possibly TRBD1 (6 bases). Germline V CDR1 and CDR2: SNHLY, FYNNEI. The ends were cut back, 6 bases at V and 8 bases at J, with 18 bases in the middle. This CDR3 region has 14 residues. The CDR3 here is CASSGDTVKGTQYF. CDR3 DNA sequence: TGTGCCAGCAGCGGGGACACGGTAAAGGGTACGCAGTATTTT. The whole variable domain, remainder taken from reference TRBV2 and TRBJ2-3, is EPEVTQTPSHQVTQMGQEVILRCVPISNHLYFYWYRQILGQKVEFLVSFYNNEISEKSEIFDDQFSVERPDGSNFTLKIRSTKLEDSAMYFCASSGDTVKGTQYFGPGTRLTVL.

The chain joins TRBV4-1 to TRBJ1-1; D call uncertain. Germline V gives CDR1 MGHRA, CDR2 YSYEKL. The ends were cut back, 0 bases at V and 6 bases at J, with 14 bases in the middle. This CDR3 region has 15 residues. The CDR3 DNA reads as TGCGCCAGCAGCCAAGAACGGGGTGTTCGCGCTGAAGCTTTCTTT. It specifies CASSQERGVRAEAFF.

V and J are TRBV11-1 and TRBJ1-1; 7 bases map to TRBD1. CDR3 length: 15 residues. Germline assignment: CDR1 SGHAT and CDR2 FQDESV (reference sequence). The V and J ends lost 2 bases and 3 bases, in that order; junction bases with no gene match: 6. DNA of the CDR3: TGTGCCAGCAGCTTAATTTCCAGGGGGTACACTGAAGCTTTCTTT. Translating it yields CASSLISRGYTEAFF.

This clone was seen a handful of times. This rearrangement joins TRBV28 to TRBJ1-5; D unclear. Trimming took 6 bases from V and 0 from J, leaving 9 bases between them. The CDR3 is 14 amino acids. Germline V CDR1 and CDR2: MDHEN, SYDVKM. The CDR3 DNA reads TGTGCCAGCAGACGGTCCTATAGCAATCAGCCCCAGCATTTT. Its protein product is CASRRSYSNQPQHF.

This clone was recorded only once. This chain uses TRBV14 with TRBJ1-2; D perhaps matches TRBD1 (5 bases). The CDR3 is made up of 13 amino acids. Germline V gene data show CDR1 as SGHDN and CDR2 as FVKESK. V was clipped by 1 base and J by 2 bases, with 5 bases between them. The CDR3 sequence: CASSQGGNYGYTF. Written as DNA, the CDR3 is TGTGCCAGCAGCCAAGGGGGCAACTATGGCTACACCTTC.

The chain employs TRBV5-1 and TRBJ1-3; possible D gene TRBD1, 6 bases. CDR3 length equals 15 residues. The germline gives CDR1 SGHRS, CDR2 YFSETQ. The ends were cut back, 1 base at V and 0 bases at J, with 8 bases in the middle. CDR3 protein: CASSLTGSSGNTIYF. The CDR3 nucleotides are TGCGCCAGCAGCTTGACAGGGTCCTCTGGAAACACCATATATTTT. The full variable domain, in which reference TRBV5-1 and TRBJ1-3 provide the parts outside the CDR3, is KAGVTQTPRYLIKTRGQQVTLSCSPISGHRSVSWYQQTPGQGLQFLFEYFSETQRNKGNFPGRFSGRQFSNSRSEMNVSTLELGDSALYLCASSLTGSSGNTIYFGEGSWLTVV.

V usage is TRBV7-6 and J usage is TRBJ1-3; D may be TRBD1 (6 bases). This CDR3 is built from 15 residues. Trimming pared 5 bases from V and 4 bases from J, leaving 15 bases between. Germline V gives CDR1 SGHVS, CDR2 FNYEAQ. CDR3 coding DNA: TGTGCCAGCAGCGCGAATACAGGGTCCGGAAACACCATATATTTT. Translated: CASSANTGSGNTIYF.

A single count supports this clone. The gene calls are TRBV11-3 and TRBJ2-5; the match to TRBD2 covers 15 bases. The CDR3 has 16 amino acids. Germline V lookup: CDR1 SGHNT, CDR2 YENEEA. V was pared by 4 bases and J by 5 bases, with 5 bases of the junction left unmatched. The chain's CDR3 is CASSSRTSGGAETQYF. Written as DNA, the CDR3 is TGTGCCAGCAGCTCGAGGACTAGCGGGGGGGCCGAGACCCAGTACTTC. Full variable domain (missing parts from reference TRBV11-3 and TRBJ2-5): EAGVVQSPRYKIIEKKQPVAFWCNPISGHNTLYWYLQNLGQGPELLIRYENEEAVDDSQLPKDRFSAERLKGVDSTLKIQPAELGDSAVYLCASSSRTSGGAETQYFGPGTRLLVL.

The genes are TRBV2 and TRBJ1-1; perhaps TRBD1 as D (6 bases). CDR1 is SNHLY, CDR2 FYNNEI, per germline. The CDR3 has 13 residues. V was pared by 7 bases and J by 1 base, with 10 bases between. The CDR3 sequence: CASIWGQNTEAFF. The CDR3 bases are TGTGCCAGCATATGGGGACAGAACACTGAAGCTTTCTTT.

The V and J genes are TRBV21-1 and TRBJ1-5; TRBD1, the table's D call, was not compared with the DNA. TRBV21-1 counts as a pseudogene. The CDR3 runs to 15 residues. The CDR3 coding sequence is TGTGCCAGCAGCGCACAGGGGGTATATGTCCAGCCCCAGCATTTT. This codes for CASSAQGVYVQPQHF.

This clone has just one count. V and J are TRBV10-3 and TRBJ1-2; TRBD1 matches 7 bases. V dropped 7 bases and J dropped 6; count of bases not matched to a gene: 8. This CDR3 region has 13 residues. Looked up from germline, CDR1 is ENHRY and CDR2 is SYGVKD. CDR3 sequence: CAITPQGVDGYTF. As DNA, the CDR3 is TGTGCCATCACCCCGCAGGGGGTTGATGGCTACACCTTC.

V gene TRBV6-1 combines with J gene TRBJ1-5; 7 nucleotides align to TRBD1. Germline assignment: CDR1 MNHNS and CDR2 SASEGT. Losses at the gene ends were 0 bases for V and 4 bases for J; bases not matched to a gene: 3. This CDR3 comprises 15 residues. CDR3 loop: CASSEAGTVNQPQHF. The CDR3 DNA sequence: TGTGCCAGCAGTGAAGCGGGGACAGTAAATCAGCCCCAGCATTTT.

The chain combines TRBV28 with TRBJ1-5; possible D gene TRBD1, 5 bases. Per germline, CDR1 MDHEN and CDR2 SYDVKM. V lost 5 bases and J lost 2, with 16 bases in between. The CDR3 runs to 16 residues. The CDR3: CASSNPGGYGNQPQHF. The CDR3 DNA is TGTGCCAGCAGTAACCCTGGGGGGTACGGCAATCAGCCCCAGCATTTT.

The DNA for the CDR3 is TGTGCCAGCAGTGACCACCTAAGACTAGGCTATAGTGAGCAGTTCTTC. Protein sequence: CASSDHLRLGYSEQFF. The genes are TRBV6-1 and TRBJ2-1; maybe TRBD2 (6 bases). The CDR3 has 16 residues. V shed 3 bases and J shed 9 bases, with 21 bases lying between them. Germline V lookup: CDR1 MNHNS, CDR2 SASEGT.

This clone was counted once. This rearrangement joins TRBV3-1 (or the pseudogene TRBV3-2) to TRBJ1-1, with 7 bases that match TRBD1. The CDR3 runs 14 residues. Germline V gives CDR1 LGHDT, CDR2 YNNKEL (reference sequence). The V and J ends lost 0 bases and 8 bases, in that order; junction bases with no gene match: 6. The CDR3 spells CASSQDDREREAFF. In DNA, the CDR3 is TGTGCCAGCAGCCAAGATGACAGGGAAAGGGAAGCTTTCTTT.

The rearrangement uses TRBV5-6 and TRBJ2-3; D uncertain. Trimming removed 5 bases from V and 1 base from J, with 5 bases in between. CDR3 length: 12 residues. Per germline, CDR1 SGHDT and CDR2 YYEEEE. In DNA form, the CDR3 reads TGTGCCAGCAGTAGCCGCACAGATACGCAGTATTTT. This sequence encodes CASSSRTDTQYF.